The sequence of this T cell receptor (beta chain) was determined in a study of cytomegalovirus exposure and HLA in healthy donors. Whole-study context: Around 180 million T cells yielded some 120 million unique TCR beta sequences in earlier analysis. Genotyping showed 81% of some 400 donors falling in the Caucasian-associated ancestry cluster.

Notes on this clone: Its antigen remains unidentified.

With 60 Vbeta and 13 Jbeta primers, the PCR was carried out. Clones were read by immunoSEQ multiplex PCR, and TCRdb kept only the in-frame ones, dropping some. The sample has roughly 120,000 clones, about 73% seen once; the top ten hold around 4.1%. Study outcomes and limitations: In terms of immune exposure information, only CMV serostatus was available. In a later analysis, 16,951 TCR beta sequences were associated with HLA alleles at 0.05 false discovery rate.

The CDR3 is 14 amino acids. The V end lost 2 bases, the J end lost 1 base, and 8 bases lay between the germline ends. In germline, CDR1 is KGHSH, CDR2 LQKENI. The V and J genes are TRBV18 and TRBJ2-5, with TRBD2 as a possible D gene (6 bases). The TCR was taken from a woman in her forties in good health and CMV-seronegative. Input material: PBMCs. CDR3 residues: CASSPDGGQETQYF. The DNA for the CDR3 is TGTGCCAGCTCACCAGACGGGGGCCAAGAGACCCAGTACTTC.